The clone carrying this TCR beta chain has at least ten counts. Together with a sample-barcoded 5' primer, a J-beta primer mix was included in a second PCR lasting about 7 to 12 cycles. TCRdb ran MiXCR on the 5' RACE reads and lists one entry per CDR3 protein. Among 730,000 or so distinct CDR3 sequences listed, roughly 47% were seen once. This sample was taken from a study of blood T cells in healthy people across ages. The receptor was derived from a woman between 55 and 75 years old in good health. The sequenced sample was blood.

CDR3 DNA sequence: TGTGCCAGCAGCCGGGAGTCCGGCGGGAGCTCCTACAATGAGCAGTTCTTC. It encodes CASSRESGGSSYNEQFF. This chain links TRBV4-2 with TRBJ2-1, with TRBD2 matching over 7 bases. V dropped 4 bases and J dropped 0; count of bases not matched to a gene: 9. The CDR3 loop spans 17 amino acids. From germline, CDR1 is LGHNA and CDR2 YNFKEQ.